This T cell receptor beta chain was captured in a study of breast tumors, draining lymph nodes, adjacent tissues. Study-level results: Tumor repertoires ranked between lymph nodes and nontumor tissue in diversity, with V and J gene preferences. Findings are consistent with lymph node origin and intratumoral expansion of most tumor T cells. Tumor and nontumor repertoires were significantly more similar in luminal-like than in basal-like breast cancer.

This clonotype came up a few times. Antigen: not known. A single record per CDR3 protein comes from TCRdb applying MiXCR to the multiplex PCR reads. The repertoire holds 150,000 to 200,000 distinct CDR3 sequences, with roughly 30% as singletons. The lymph nodes were axillary draining lymph nodes from breast cancer patients. CDR1 and CDR2 from the germline V gene are LGHDT and YNNKEL (reference sequence). The ends lost 6 bases at V and 3 bases at J; junction bases unmatched: 0. This CDR3 has 14 amino acids. The sequence came from a female donor with breast cancer. Some clones in this sample may be carry-over from other donors' samples. The V call is TRBV3-1, the J call TRBJ2-3, with TRBD2 matching 13 bases. Sequenced material: axillary lymph node tissue. CDR3: CASRTSGRTDTQYF. In nucleotides, the CDR3 is TGTGCCAGCAGGACTAGCGGGAGGACAGATACGCAGTATTTT.